This passage covers 23 T cell receptor beta chains from one sample sequenced in a study of cytomegalovirus exposure and HLA in healthy donors. PCR employed 60 Vbeta and 13 Jbeta primers. The assay was immunoSEQ multiplex PCR, and TCRdb's table has in-frame clones only and misses some. The table has approximately 150,000 clones, approximately 78% seen once. Sample: PBMCs. These receptors all stem from a woman aged 18-35 years in good health and CMV-seropositive.

The rearrangement joins TRBV7-9 to TRBJ2-3; 8 bases line up with TRBD1. The CDR3 length is 14 residues. Germline loops: CDR1 SEHNR, CDR2 FQNEAQ (reference sequence). J lost 1 base, V lost 4 bases, and 1 base had no gene match. The CDR3 region is CASSSGQGTDTQYF. The DNA of the CDR3 is TGTGCCAGCAGCTCGGGACAGGGCACAGATACGCAGTATTTT.

This rearrangement joins TRBV4-1 to TRBJ2-1, with TRBD2 matching over 11 bases. The V gene's germline CDR1 is MGHRA and CDR2 YSYEKL. Trimming at V came to 4 bases and at J to 7 bases, leaving 6 bases not matched to a gene. CDR3 length: 15 residues. The CDR3 sequence is CASSPSGGLGNEQFF. CDR3 in DNA: TGCGCCAGCAGCCCTAGCGGGGGGCTGGGGAATGAGCAGTTCTTC.

The CDR3 reads CASNRQGVGNQPQHF. The CDR3 DNA reads as TGTGCCAGCAACCGACAGGGGGTAGGGAATCAGCCCCAGCATTTT. The chain has TRBV2 and TRBJ1-5, with 9 bases lining up with TRBD1. The ends lost 7 bases at V and 4 bases at J; junction bases unmatched: 8. The CDR3 runs to 15 residues. Germline CDR1 SNHLY, CDR2 FYNNEI.

This clone was seen only once. V gene TRBV27 combines with J gene TRBJ1-4; D is undetermined. The CDR3 contains 15 residues. V lost 6 bases and J 8 bases, leaving 19 bases between the germline ends. Germline CDR1 MNHEY, CDR2 SMNVEV (reference sequence). Here the CDR3 reads CASRRWGVRKEKLFF. The CDR3 DNA reads TGTGCCAGCAGGCGCTGGGGAGTCCGTAAAGAAAAACTGTTTTTT.

This chain connects TRBV19 to TRBJ1-5, with TRBD1 matching 9 bases. V was pared by 5 bases and J by 5 bases, with 7 bases of the junction left unmatched. Germline CDR1 LNHDA, CDR2 SQIVND (reference sequence). The CDR3 loop spans 15 amino acids. The CDR3 sequence is CASSPGQGMDQPQHF. In nucleotides, the CDR3 is TGTGCCAGTAGTCCCGGACAGGGGATGGATCAGCCCCAGCATTTT.

The CDR3 reads CSARENTEAFF. The CDR3, as DNA: TGCAGTGCCCGGGAAAACACTGAAGCTTTCTTT. The chain recombines TRBV20-1 with TRBJ1-1; D unresolved. With 6 bases removed from V and 2 bases from J, the gap between germline ends came to 7 bases. Per the germline V gene, CDR1 is DFQATT and CDR2 is SNEGSKA (reference sequence). This CDR3 contains 11 residues.

J is TRBJ2-3 and V is TRBV6-6; 7 bases align to TRBD1. CDR1 and CDR2 from the germline V gene are MNHNY and SVGAGI (reference sequence). The CDR3 runs 15 residues. J lost 5 bases, V lost 5 bases, and 10 bases had no gene match. The CDR3 region is CASSQPDRVGDTQYF. In nucleotides, the CDR3 is TGTGCCAGCAGTCAACCCGACAGGGTGGGAGATACGCAGTATTTT.

CDR3 nucleotides: TGTGCCAGCAGCGATCAGGGTTCGTGGAATCAGCCCCAGCATTTT. This translates into CASSDQGSWNQPQHF. The chain recombines TRBV7-8 with TRBJ1-5, with a possible D match to TRBD1 (5 bases). The CDR3 extends over 15 amino acids. V dropped 5 bases and J dropped 4 bases, with 15 bases sitting between them. Per the germline V gene, CDR1 is SGHVS and CDR2 is FQNEAQ.

The chain links TRBV19 to TRBJ2-5; 8 nucleotides align to TRBD2. CDR3 length equals 13 residues. J lost 5 bases, V lost 5 bases, and 4 bases had no gene match. Germline V gene data show CDR1 as LNHDA and CDR2 as SQIVND (reference sequence). This CDR3 reads CASSPGGWETQYF. DNA for the CDR3: TGTGCCAGTAGTCCGGGGGGGTGGGAGACCCAGTACTTC.

The chain uses TRBV7-8 and TRBJ2-7; 9 bases line up with TRBD1. The CDR3 spans 18 residues. V lost 0 bases, J lost 1 base, and 10 bases stayed unmatched. The V gene's germline CDR1 is SGHVS and CDR2 FQNEAQ. CDR3 sequence: CASSLAGQGQYLSYEQYF. As DNA, the CDR3 is TGTGCCAGCAGCTTAGCCGGACAGGGGCAATACCTATCCTACGAGCAGTACTTC.

The chain links TRBV7-2 to TRBJ1-2; D is possibly TRBD1 (5 bases). CDR1 is SGHTA and CDR2 is FQGNSA in the germline V gene. The CDR3 consists of 14 residues. Trimming left V 5 bases short and J 4 bases short, with 14 bases between. The DNA of the CDR3 is TGTGCCAGCAGCGTTGACAGATACTTCTATGGCTACACCTTC. The encoded protein is CASSVDRYFYGYTF.

On this clone: A read error may account for a junction end that differs from germline. This chain uses TRBV7-9 with TRBJ1-4; 10 bases are shared with TRBD1. Germline loops: CDR1 SEHNR, CDR2 FQNEAQ (reference sequence). This CDR3 spans 17 amino acids. CDR3 sequence (DNA): TGTTCCAGCAGCGGCACGAGAGACAGGGGGCCTGATGAAAAACTGTTTTTT. This codes for CSSSGTRDRGPDEKLFF.

The V call is TRBV7-2, the J call TRBJ1-1; D possibly corresponds to TRBD1 (5 bases). The ends were cut back, 1 base at V and 0 bases at J, with 9 bases in the middle. The CDR3 has 15 amino acids. Germline V gene sequence: CDR1 SGHTA, CDR2 FQGNSA. As DNA, the CDR3 is TGTGCCAGCAGCTTAGAGGAGGGGATGAACACTGAAGCTTTCTTT. Translated: CASSLEEGMNTEAFF.

The gene calls are TRBV6-4 and TRBJ2-3, with D hard to call. The CDR3 spans 13 residues. With 4 bases removed from V and 4 bases from J, the gap between germline ends came to 9 bases. Germline loops: CDR1 MRHNA, CDR2 SNTAGT. For the CDR3, the DNA is TGTGCCAGCAGTGTCGGCAGCGCAGATACGCAGTATTTT. Protein: CASSVGSADTQYF.

The DNA for the CDR3 is TGTGCCAGCAGCTGGGGCGGGGCTCGGACAGGGCTGAATCTGTTTTTT. It codes for CASSWGGARTGLNLFF. The chain couples TRBV5-6 to TRBJ1-4; 8 bases match TRBD1. This CDR3 spans 16 amino acids. V trimming: 3 bases; J trimming: 14 bases; junction bases outside the gene matches: 18. The germline CDR1 and CDR2 sequences are SGHDT and YYEEEE. The full variable domain, its missing parts supplied by reference TRBV5-6 and TRBJ1-4, is DAGVTQSPTHLIKTRGQQVTLRCSPKSGHDTVSWYQQALGQGPQFIFQYYEEEERQRGNFPDRFSGHQFPNYSSELNVNALLLGDSALYLCASSWGGARTGLNLFFGSGTQLSVL.

The chain links TRBV7-2 to TRBJ1-4; TRBD1 aligns across 8 bases. CDR1 and CDR2 from the germline V gene are SGHTA and FQGNSA. There are 16 residues in the CDR3. Trimming at V came to 2 bases and at J to 8 bases, leaving 10 bases not matched to a gene. The CDR3 DNA reads TGTGCCAGCAGCTTACAAACAGGGGGTTCGGGGGAAAAACTGTTTTTT. It encodes CASSLQTGGSGEKLFF.

The chain links TRBV4-1 to TRBJ2-1; 8 positions agree with TRBD2. With 4 bases clipped from V and 7 bases from J, the junction kept 12 bases outside the gene matches. Germline V gives CDR1 MGHRA, CDR2 YSYEKL. The CDR3 is made up of 16 amino acids. Here the CDR3 reads CASSPVGAGGYNEQFF. Here the CDR3 DNA reads TGCGCCAGCAGCCCAGTTGGGGCGGGGGGTTATAATGAGCAGTTCTTC.

DNA of the CDR3: TGCGCCAGCAGCCAAAGACAGGGCTACTCTGGAAACACCATATATTTT. This translates into CASSQRQGYSGNTIYF. The chain couples TRBV4-1 to TRBJ1-3, with TRBD1 matching over 7 bases. The CDR3 runs to 16 residues. J gave up 0 bases and V 2 bases, and 4 bases lay outside the gene matches. The germline CDR1 and CDR2 sequences are MGHRA and YSYEKL.

The chain couples TRBV19 to TRBJ1-5, with TRBD1 matching over 10 bases. This CDR3 comprises 15 residues. The germline gives CDR1 LNHDA, CDR2 SQIVND (reference sequence). Unmatched junction bases numbered 7, after V lost 5 bases and J lost 6 bases. The CDR3 spells CASSLGQGIGQPQHF. DNA of the CDR3: TGTGCCAGTAGTCTGGGACAGGGGATTGGTCAGCCCCAGCATTTT.

CDR3 loop: CASSYSVDIFYEQYF. The DNA for the CDR3 is TGTGCCAGCAGTTACTCGGTGGACATATTCTACGAGCAGTACTTC. J is TRBJ2-7 and V is TRBV6-5; weak D call: TRBD1 (5 bases). Trimming shortened V by 0 bases and J by 3 bases, and 12 bases separated the two germline ends. This CDR3 comprises 15 residues. Germline V CDR1 and CDR2: MNHEY, SVGAGI.

The gene calls are TRBV2 and TRBJ1-5; D may be TRBD1 (6 bases). Germline CDR1 and CDR2: SNHLY and FYNNEI. The V end was cut by 6 bases, the J end by 2 bases, with 11 bases between. This CDR3 contains 14 residues. For the CDR3, the DNA is TGTGCCAGCAGCGACCGGACAGGCAATCAGCCCCAGCATTTT. Translating gives CASSDRTGNQPQHF.

This sequence joins TRBV12-5 and TRBJ1-2; a possible D gene is TRBD1 (6 bases). Trimming pared 5 bases from V and 5 bases from J, leaving 15 bases between. Per germline, CDR1 LGHNT and CDR2 FRNRAP. The CDR3 is made up of 14 amino acids. CDR3: CASGPAQGKYGYTF. The CDR3, as DNA: TGTGCTAGTGGTCCCGCTCAGGGGAAGTATGGCTACACCTTC.

The table lists this clone with a count of one. The chain is built from TRBV7-2 and TRBJ2-3; 12 bases match TRBD2. The junction had 7 bases not matched to a gene; V was cut back by 5 bases and J by 4 bases. The CDR3 totals 16 residues. Per germline, CDR1 SGHTA and CDR2 FQGNSA. CDR3 sequence (DNA): TGTGCCAGCAGCCAACTAGCGGGGGGCCCCCCAGATACGCAGTATTTT. This sequence encodes CASSQLAGGPPDTQYF.